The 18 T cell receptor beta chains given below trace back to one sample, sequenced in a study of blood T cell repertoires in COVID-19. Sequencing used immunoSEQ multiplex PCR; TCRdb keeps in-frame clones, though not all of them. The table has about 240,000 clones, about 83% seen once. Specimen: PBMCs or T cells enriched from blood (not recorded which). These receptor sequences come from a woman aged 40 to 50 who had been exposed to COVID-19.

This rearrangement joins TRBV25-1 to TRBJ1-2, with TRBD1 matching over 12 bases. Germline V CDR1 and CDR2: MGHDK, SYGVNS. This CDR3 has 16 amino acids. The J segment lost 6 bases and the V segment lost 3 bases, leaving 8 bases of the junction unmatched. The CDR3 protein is CASSEAGQGANHGYTF. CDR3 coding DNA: TGTGCCAGCAGTGAGGCGGGACAGGGGGCGAACCATGGCTACACCTTC.

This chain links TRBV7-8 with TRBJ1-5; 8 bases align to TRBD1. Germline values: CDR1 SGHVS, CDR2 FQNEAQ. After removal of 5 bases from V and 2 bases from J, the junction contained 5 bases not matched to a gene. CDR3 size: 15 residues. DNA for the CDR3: TGTGCCAGCAGCGAACAGGGGGTTGGCAATCAGCCCCAGCATTTT. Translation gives CASSEQGVGNQPQHF. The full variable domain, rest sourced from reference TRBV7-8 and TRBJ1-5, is GAGVSQSPRYKVAKRGQDVALRCDPISGHVSLFWYQQALGQGPEFLTYFQNEAQLDKSGLPSDRFFAERPEGSVSTLKIQRTQQEDSAVYLCASSEQGVGNQPQHFGDGTRLSIL.

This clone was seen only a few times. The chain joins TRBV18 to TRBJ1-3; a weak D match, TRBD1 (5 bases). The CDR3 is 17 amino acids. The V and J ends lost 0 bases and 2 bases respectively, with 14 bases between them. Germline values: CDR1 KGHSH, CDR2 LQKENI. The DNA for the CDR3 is TGTGCCAGCTCACCACCGCCTTCGGGGGTCCCTGGAAACACCATATATTTT. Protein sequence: CASSPPPSGVPGNTIYF.

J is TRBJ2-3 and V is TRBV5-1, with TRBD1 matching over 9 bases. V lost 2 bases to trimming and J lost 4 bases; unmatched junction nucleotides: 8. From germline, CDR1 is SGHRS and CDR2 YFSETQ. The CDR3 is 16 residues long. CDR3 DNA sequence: TGCGCCAGCAGCTTTCAGTGGGACAGGGCGGCAGATACGCAGTATTTT. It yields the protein CASSFQWDRAADTQYF.

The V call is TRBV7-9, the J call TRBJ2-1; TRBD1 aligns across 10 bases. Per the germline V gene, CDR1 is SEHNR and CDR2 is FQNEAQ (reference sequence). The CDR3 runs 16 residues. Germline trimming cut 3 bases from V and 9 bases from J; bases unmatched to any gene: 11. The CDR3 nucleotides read TGTGCCAGCAGCTTCGCCAGGACAGGGGGATTCGGTGAGCAGTTCTTC. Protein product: CASSFARTGGFGEQFF. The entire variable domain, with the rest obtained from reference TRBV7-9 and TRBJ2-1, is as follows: DTGVSQNPRHKITKRGQNVTFRCDPISEHNRLYWYRQTLGQGPEFLTYFQNEAQLEKSRLLSDRFSAERPKGSFSTLEIQRTEQGDSAMYLCASSFARTGGFGEQFFGPGTRLTVL.

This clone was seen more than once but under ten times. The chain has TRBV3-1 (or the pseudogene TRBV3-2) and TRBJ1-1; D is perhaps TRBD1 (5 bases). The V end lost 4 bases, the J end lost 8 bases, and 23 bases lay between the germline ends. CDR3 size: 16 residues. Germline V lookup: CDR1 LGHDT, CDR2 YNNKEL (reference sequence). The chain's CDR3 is CASSPRSLGPTGEAFF. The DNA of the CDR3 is TGTGCCAGCAGCCCGCGTAGCTTGGGGCCCACTGGAGAAGCTTTCTTT.

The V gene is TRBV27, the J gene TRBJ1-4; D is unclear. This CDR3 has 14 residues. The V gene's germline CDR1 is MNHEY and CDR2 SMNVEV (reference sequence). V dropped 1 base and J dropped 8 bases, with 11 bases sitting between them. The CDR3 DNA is TGTGCCAGCAGTTTATACGGTGAGGGAGAAAAACTGTTTTTT. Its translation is CASSLYGEGEKLFF.

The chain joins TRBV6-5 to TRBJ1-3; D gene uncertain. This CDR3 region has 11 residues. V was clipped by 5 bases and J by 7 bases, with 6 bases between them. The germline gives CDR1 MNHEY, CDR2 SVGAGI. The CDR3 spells CASSTFNTIYF. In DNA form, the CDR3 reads TGTGCCAGCAGTACTTTTAACACCATATATTTT.

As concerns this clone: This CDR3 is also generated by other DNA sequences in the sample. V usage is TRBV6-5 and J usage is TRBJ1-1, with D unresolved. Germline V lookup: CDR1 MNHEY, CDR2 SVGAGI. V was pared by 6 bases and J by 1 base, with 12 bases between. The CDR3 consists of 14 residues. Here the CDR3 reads CASSPRTGNTEAFF. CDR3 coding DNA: TGTGCCAGCAGCCCCAGAACGGGGAACACTGAAGCTTTCTTT.

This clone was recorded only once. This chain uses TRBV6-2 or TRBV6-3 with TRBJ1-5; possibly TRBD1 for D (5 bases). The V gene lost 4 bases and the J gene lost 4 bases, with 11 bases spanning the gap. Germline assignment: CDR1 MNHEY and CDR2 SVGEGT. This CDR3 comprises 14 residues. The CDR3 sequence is CASSLTDSNQPQHF. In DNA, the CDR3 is TGTGCCAGCAGTTTGACAGACAGTAATCAGCCCCAGCATTTT.

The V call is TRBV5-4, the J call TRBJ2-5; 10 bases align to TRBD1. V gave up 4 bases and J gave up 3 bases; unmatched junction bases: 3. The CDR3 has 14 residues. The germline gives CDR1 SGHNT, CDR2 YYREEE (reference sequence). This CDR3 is CASSRGTGEETQYF. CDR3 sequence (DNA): TGTGCCAGCAGCCGAGGGACAGGGGAAGAGACCCAGTACTTC.

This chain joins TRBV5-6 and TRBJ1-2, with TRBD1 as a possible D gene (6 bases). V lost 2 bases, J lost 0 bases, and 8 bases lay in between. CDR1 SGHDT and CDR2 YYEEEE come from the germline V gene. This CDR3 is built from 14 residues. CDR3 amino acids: CASSFRGTNYGYTF. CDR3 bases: TGTGCCAGCAGCTTTAGGGGGACTAACTATGGCTACACCTTC.

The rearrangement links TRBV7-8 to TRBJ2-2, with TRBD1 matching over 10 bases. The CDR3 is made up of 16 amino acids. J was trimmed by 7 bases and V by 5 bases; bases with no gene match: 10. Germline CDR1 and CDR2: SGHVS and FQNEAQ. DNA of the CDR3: TGTGCCAGCAGCCCCCGACAGGGGGCGCGAGACGGGGAGCTGTTTTTT. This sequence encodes CASSPRQGARDGELFF.

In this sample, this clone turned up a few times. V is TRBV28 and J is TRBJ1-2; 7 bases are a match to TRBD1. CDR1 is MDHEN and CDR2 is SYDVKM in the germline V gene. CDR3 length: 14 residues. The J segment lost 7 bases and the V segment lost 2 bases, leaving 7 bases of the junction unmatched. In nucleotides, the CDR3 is TGTGCCAGCAGTTTAGGAGACAGGGCTGGTGGCTACACCTTC. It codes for CASSLGDRAGGYTF.

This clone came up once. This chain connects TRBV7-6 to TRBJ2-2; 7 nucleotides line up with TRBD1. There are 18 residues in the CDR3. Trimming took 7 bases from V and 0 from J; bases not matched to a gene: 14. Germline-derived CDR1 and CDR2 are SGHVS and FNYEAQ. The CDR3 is CASIPRQGQLANTGELFF. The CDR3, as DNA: TGTGCCAGCATCCCCAGACAGGGCCAATTAGCGAACACCGGGGAGCTGTTTTTT.

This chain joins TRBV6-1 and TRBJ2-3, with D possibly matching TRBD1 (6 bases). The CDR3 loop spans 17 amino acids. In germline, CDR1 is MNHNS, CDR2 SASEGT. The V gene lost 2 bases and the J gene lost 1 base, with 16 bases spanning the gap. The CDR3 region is CASSELIRGTGTDTQYF. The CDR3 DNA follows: TGTGCCAGCAGTGAACTAATCAGGGGCACCGGCACAGATACGCAGTATTTT.

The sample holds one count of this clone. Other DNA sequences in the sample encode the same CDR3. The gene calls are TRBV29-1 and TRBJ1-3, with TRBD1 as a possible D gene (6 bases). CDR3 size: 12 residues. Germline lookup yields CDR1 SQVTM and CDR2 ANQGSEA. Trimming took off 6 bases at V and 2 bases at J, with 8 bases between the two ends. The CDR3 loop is CSVAGAGNTIYF. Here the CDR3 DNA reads TGCAGCGTGGCAGGGGCTGGAAACACCATATATTTT.

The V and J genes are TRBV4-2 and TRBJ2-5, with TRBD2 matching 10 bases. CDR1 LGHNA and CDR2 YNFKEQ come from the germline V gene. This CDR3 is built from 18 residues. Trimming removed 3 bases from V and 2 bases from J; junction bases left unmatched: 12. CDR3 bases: TGTGCCAGCAGCCATAGCGGGGGGTCCGAAGGGGGGCAAGAGACCCAGTACTTC. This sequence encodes CASSHSGGSEGGQETQYF.